This T cell receptor (beta chain) is drawn from a study of metastatic and nonmetastatic thyroid tumors. Study-level background: Repertoire data that came from the blood and tumor or nodule tissue of malignant and benign thyroid patients were compared.

Original processing methods: Clinicopathological groups differed in CDR3, with these differences serving to build a distant-metastasis classifier for papillary thyroid cancer. TCRdb re-called the PCR reads with MiXCR. The V and J calls here are based on TCRdb, not the publication. The data contain 5,500 to 7,000 clones, about 30% of them singletons. Patients had received no treatment of any kind before thyroid surgery. By share of the sample, this clone is medium-sized. Germline V gives CDR1 MNHEY, CDR2 SMNVEV (reference sequence). The CDR3 is 14 residues long. V was pared by 7 bases and J by 2 bases, with 4 bases of the junction left unmatched.

Material for sequencing was adjacent normal tissue. The chain combines TRBV27 with TRBJ2-2; 7 bases are shared with TRBD1. The source of this sequence is a female donor with papillary thyroid cancer or a benign thyroid nodule (not recorded which). Some clones in this sample may be carry-over from other donors' samples. CDR3 in DNA: TGTGCCAGCAAGGGGACAGATAACACCGGGGAGCTGTTTTTT. Its translation: CASKGTDNTGELFF.